This T cell receptor (beta chain) was captured in a study of T cell changes during pregnancy in multiple sclerosis. TCRdb's table, derived via immunoSEQ multiplex PCR, lists solely in-frame clones and lacks some. The sample carries just over 90,000 clones, roughly nine tenths recorded once. The germline CDR1 and CDR2 sequences are LGHNT and FRNRAP. Trimming at V came to 7 bases and at J to 6 bases, leaving 7 bases not matched to a gene. This CDR3 contains 13 residues. The input for sequencing was peripheral blood, taken after pregnancy. This clonotype originated in a female donor in good health, enrolled as a control in a pregnancy study. The chain is built from TRBV12-5 and TRBJ1-1; 8 bases align to TRBD1. CDR3 sequence: CASDQDRVSEAFF. The CDR3 DNA reads as TGTGCTAGTGACCAGGACAGGGTCTCTGAAGCTTTCTTT.